The sequence of this T cell receptor (beta chain) was determined in a study of blood T cells in healthy people across ages. About the research overall: About one barcoded TCR beta cDNA was captured per two T cells.

This clonotype has only a few counts. The sample providers were healthy Caucasian people from Russia, aged about 6 to 95. This CDR3 has 13 amino acids. V lost 1 base, J lost 8 bases, and 9 bases lay in between. A J-beta primer mix and a sample-barcoded 5' primer were used in a second PCR of about 6 to 12 cycles. One entry per CDR3 protein, called by TCRdb with MiXCR from the 5' RACE reads. This table has roughly 1.9 million distinct CDR3 sequences, about two fifths appearing once. The sequenced material came from blood. The chain links TRBV12-3 or TRBV12-4 to TRBJ2-4; D not certain. The sequence derives from a human donor in good health. CDR3 loop: CASSLGPKDIQYF. The CDR3 DNA is TGTGCCAGCAGTTTAGGTCCTAAAGACATTCAGTACTTC.